The 29 T cell receptor beta chains listed next were all sequenced from one sample in a study of T-cell reconstitution after alpha-beta-depleted transplantation in children. Unique molecular identifiers tagged the TCRbeta library. TCRdb used MiXCR to reprocess the PCR reads, holding one entry per CDR3 protein. This table holds fewer than 550,000 distinct CDR3 sequences, about a sixth found once. The specimen comprised PBMCs, mostly from graft donor cells, sampled 360 days after TCRalphabeta/CD19-depleted stem cell transplant. These receptor sequences come from a boy under two years old who had a stem cell transplant for Wiskott-Aldrich syndrome, so the T cells may come from the graft donor.

The chain links TRBV12-3 or TRBV12-4 to TRBJ1-5; 9 bases align to TRBD1. With V trimmed by 6 bases and J by 5 bases, 5 bases remained unmatched. The CDR3 extends over 14 amino acids. CDR3 residues: CASSRTGGDQPQHF. Here the CDR3 DNA reads TGTGCCAGCAGCCGCACAGGGGGCGATCAGCCCCAGCATTTT.

This clonotype was detected only a few times. V and J are TRBV4-2 and TRBJ2-3; 7 bases map to TRBD1. CDR3 length: 17 amino acids. CDR1 and CDR2 (germline): LGHNA, YNFKEQ. Losses at the gene ends were 1 base for V and 1 base for J; bases not matched to a gene: 8. The CDR3 region is CASSQGTGVVRTDTQYF. CDR3 bases: TGTGCCAGCAGCCAAGGCACAGGGGTGGTACGCACAGATACGCAGTATTTT.

This clonotype came up a few times. The chain joins TRBV27 to TRBJ2-7; tentative D call: TRBD2 (6 bases). CDR3 length equals 15 residues. Trimming left V 3 bases short and J 1 base short, with 13 bases between. Germline V gene data show CDR1 as MNHEY and CDR2 as SMNVEV (reference sequence). CDR3 coding DNA: TGTGCCAGCAGTTTGGGACTGGACGATTCCTACGAGCAGTACTTC. Its protein product is CASSLGLDDSYEQYF.

In its sample, this clonotype was seen a few times. The rearrangement uses TRBV20-1 and TRBJ2-5; D is uncertain. Germline CDR1 DFQATT, CDR2 SNEGSKA (reference sequence). The CDR3 totals 14 residues. Trimming took 0 bases from V and 4 from J, leaving 12 bases between them. CDR3 in amino acids: CSARDLTRRETQYF. The DNA of the CDR3 is TGCAGTGCTAGAGATCTCACTCGGAGAGAGACCCAGTACTTC.

The rearrangement joins TRBV24-1 to TRBJ2-5; perhaps D is TRBD1 or TRBD2 (5 bases each). Germline V gene sequence: CDR1 KGHDR, CDR2 SFDVKD. The CDR3 is 13 amino acids. V gave up 3 bases and J gave up 6 bases, with 10 bases separating them. The DNA of the CDR3 is TGTGCCACCAGTGATCCGGGGCTCCAGACCCAGTACTTC. This sequence encodes CATSDPGLQTQYF.

CDR3 residues: CASSWAQETQYF. CDR3 DNA: TGTGCCAGCAGCTGGGCCCAAGAGACCCAGTACTTC. V and J are TRBV2 and TRBJ2-5; no clear D gene. CDR3 length equals 12 residues. Germline V lookup: CDR1 SNHLY, CDR2 FYNNEI. Trimming cost V 6 bases and J 1 base, with 6 bases left between them.

This clonotype occurred a few times. The rearrangement joins TRBV12-3 or TRBV12-4 to TRBJ2-7; 8 nucleotides match TRBD1. Trimming removed 5 bases from V and 0 bases from J; junction bases left unmatched: 6. This CDR3 has 15 amino acids. This chain's CDR3 is CASSASDRGSYEQYF. The CDR3 region has the DNA TGTGCCAGCAGTGCCAGTGACAGGGGCTCCTACGAGCAGTACTTC.

This clonotype has only a few counts. The chain recombines TRBV4-2 with TRBJ2-1; tentatively, D is TRBD1 or TRBD2 (5 bases each). Germline assignment: CDR1 LGHNA and CDR2 YNFKEQ. This CDR3 region has 15 residues. V shed 1 base and J shed 6 bases, with 13 bases lying between them. The CDR3 spells CASSQVWGISNEQFF. For the CDR3, the DNA is TGTGCCAGCAGCCAAGTGTGGGGGATATCCAATGAGCAGTTCTTC.

The rearrangement joins TRBV12-3 or TRBV12-4 to TRBJ2-1; 7 nucleotides line up with TRBD2. J lost 0 bases, V lost 6 bases, and 8 bases had no gene match. The CDR3 sequence is 16 residues long. CDR3 residues: CASRTSAGRSYNEQFF. CDR3 bases: TGTGCCAGCAGGACCTCAGCGGGGCGCTCCTACAATGAGCAGTTCTTC.

The chain uses TRBV5-1 and TRBJ1-2; D may be TRBD1 (5 bases). This CDR3 has 15 amino acids. Trimming took off 0 bases at V and 1 base at J, with 10 bases between the two ends. The germline CDR1 and CDR2 sequences are SGHRS and YFSETQ. CDR3 sequence: CASSLEPGLNYGYTF. The CDR3 region has the DNA TGCGCCAGCAGCTTGGAACCGGGACTTAACTATGGCTACACCTTC.

V usage is TRBV5-1 and J usage is TRBJ2-5; D unclear. CDR1 is SGHRS, CDR2 YFSETQ, per germline. V lost 2 bases to trimming and J lost 7 bases, with 18 bases between them. The CDR3 contains 15 residues. This chain's CDR3 is CASSFYDRSSGTQYF. The CDR3 bases are TGCGCCAGCAGCTTCTACGATCGATCCTCAGGGACCCAGTACTTC.

The CDR3 reads CASSFGTSGRPRETQYF. The DNA for the CDR3 is TGTGCCAGCAGTTTTGGAACTAGCGGGAGACCTCGAGAGACCCAGTACTTC. This chain joins TRBV12-3 or TRBV12-4 and TRBJ2-5; 11 bases are shared with TRBD2. CDR3 length: 17 residues. V shed 3 bases, J shed 4 bases, and the junction held 10 bases outside the gene matches.

This clonotype was counted a few times. The chain has TRBV6-2 or TRBV6-3 and TRBJ1-1; no clear D. V was trimmed by 2 bases and J by 0 bases, leaving 10 bases between them. The CDR3 covers 15 residues. Germline assignment: CDR1 MNHEY and CDR2 SVGEGT. This CDR3 is CASSYIGRVNTEAFF. CDR3 DNA sequence: TGTGCCAGCAGTTACATTGGCCGGGTGAACACTGAAGCTTTCTTT.

The rearrangement joins TRBV7-2 to TRBJ2-7; the D gene is possibly TRBD2 (5 bases). The CDR3 is 13 amino acids. Germline V gives CDR1 SGHTA, CDR2 FQGNSA. Trimming stripped 6 bases from V and 3 bases from J, with 12 bases between. DNA of the CDR3: TGTGCCAGCAGTACTAGGATGGGCTACGAGCAGTACTTC. Its protein is CASSTRMGYEQYF.

At least ten counts were recorded for this clonotype. V gene TRBV29-1 combines with J gene TRBJ2-2; D unclear. V shed 6 bases and J shed 0 bases, with 8 bases lying between them. The CDR3 length is 13 residues. The germline V gene encodes CDR1 SQVTM and CDR2 ANQGSEA. The CDR3 DNA is TGCAGCGTAAGAGAATCGAACACCGGGGAGCTGTTTTTT. The encoded protein is CSVRESNTGELFF.

This clonotype was seen only a few times. This chain uses TRBV9 with TRBJ2-2; 8 bases are a match to TRBD2. CDR1 and CDR2 (germline): SGDLS, YYNGEE. Losses at the gene ends were 6 bases for V and 6 bases for J; bases not matched to a gene: 7. CDR3 length: 14 amino acids. The CDR3 nucleotides read TGTGCCAGCAAAAAACTAGCGGAGGCCGGGGAGCTGTTTTTT. Residues: CASKKLAEAGELFF.

In this sample, this clonotype turned up many times. The chain's CDR3 is CATSDFGGPAGETQYF. DNA for the CDR3: TGTGCCACCAGTGATTTTGGTGGTCCGGCAGGGGAGACCCAGTACTTC. V gene TRBV24-1 combines with J gene TRBJ2-5; D may be TRBD1 (5 bases). Trimming stripped 1 base from V and 5 bases from J, with 16 bases between. CDR1 and CDR2 (germline): KGHDR, SFDVKD. This CDR3 contains 16 residues.

This clonotype was counted between two and nine times. The J gene is TRBJ2-3, the V gene TRBV5-1; the match to TRBD1 covers 7 bases. Trimming removed 5 bases from V and 4 bases from J; junction bases left unmatched: 16. Germline V CDR1 and CDR2: SGHRS, YFSETQ. The CDR3 covers 17 residues. The CDR3 sequence: CASSPQAGTAESDTQYF. In DNA form, the CDR3 reads TGCGCCAGCAGTCCACAGGCCGGGACAGCTGAGTCAGATACGCAGTATTTT.

This clonotype was counted a few times. V gene TRBV5-6 combines with J gene TRBJ2-3; D is uncertain. The CDR3 consists of 14 residues. Germline V gene lookup returns CDR1 SGHDT and CDR2 YYEEEE. Trimming removed 1 base at V and 2 bases at J, with 8 bases between. For the CDR3, the DNA is TGTGCCAGCAGCTTGTACGTTACCACAGATACGCAGTATTTT. Residues: CASSLYVTTDTQYF.

J is TRBJ1-1 and V is TRBV5-1; D not resolved. Between the trimmed V and J ends, which lost 4 bases and 0 bases, there was a span of 10 bases. The CDR3 is made up of 14 amino acids. The germline CDR1 and CDR2 sequences are SGHRS and YFSETQ. This CDR3 reads CASSVISMNTEAFF. DNA of the CDR3: TGCGCCAGCAGCGTTATCTCAATGAACACTGAAGCTTTCTTT.

In DNA, the CDR3 is TGTGCCGGCCACGACAGGGGCGGATCCACAGATACGCAGTATTTT. Translating gives CAGHDRGGSTDTQYF. The chain recombines TRBV2 with TRBJ2-3; the match to TRBD1 covers 8 bases. The CDR3 totals 15 residues. With V trimmed by 11 bases and J by 2 bases, 12 bases remained unmatched. The germline gives CDR1 SNHLY, CDR2 FYNNEI.

There are many counts of this clonotype. V usage is TRBV20-1 and J usage is TRBJ2-3; TRBD2 is a possible D gene (6 bases). The CDR3 is made up of 13 amino acids. V shed 4 bases and J shed 0 bases, with 8 bases lying between them. Germline CDR1 is DFQATT and CDR2 is SNEGSKA (reference sequence). Here the CDR3 DNA reads TGCAGTGCTATTGGGGGGAGCACAGATACGCAGTATTTT. Translated, it gives CSAIGGSTDTQYF.

In this sample, this clonotype turned up a few times. The rearrangement uses TRBV7-9 and TRBJ2-1; 8 nucleotides agree with TRBD2. The V and J ends lost 0 bases and 5 bases, in that order; junction bases with no gene match: 6. Germline V gene sequence: CDR1 SEHNR, CDR2 FQNEAQ (reference sequence). The CDR3 runs to 16 residues. CDR3 protein: CASSLARGVANNEQFF. The CDR3 DNA reads TGTGCCAGCAGCTTAGCGCGGGGGGTCGCAAACAATGAGCAGTTCTTC.

This chain connects TRBV12-3 or TRBV12-4 to TRBJ2-5; possibly TRBD1 for D (7 bases). The CDR3 spans 15 residues. The ends were cut back, 3 bases at V and 1 base at J, with 12 bases in the middle. CDR3 region: CASSFRRGLQETQYF. In DNA form, the CDR3 reads TGTGCCAGCAGTTTCAGGAGGGGGCTCCAAGAGACCCAGTACTTC.

V gene TRBV10-3 combines with J gene TRBJ1-2, with 9 nucleotides matching TRBD1. Per the germline V gene, CDR1 is ENHRY and CDR2 is SYGVKD. With 2 bases clipped from V and 7 bases from J, the junction kept 8 bases outside the gene matches. The CDR3 runs 15 residues. Here the CDR3 DNA reads TGTGCCATCAGTGAGAACTTCGGGACAGGGTTTGGCTACACCTTC. Its translation is CAISENFGTGFGYTF.

This clonotype was recorded many times. The rearrangement links TRBV2 to TRBJ2-1, with 9 bases fitting TRBD2. CDR3 size: 15 residues. Trimming removed 5 bases from V and 4 bases from J; junction bases left unmatched: 6. Germline CDR1 is SNHLY and CDR2 is FYNNEI. CDR3 in DNA: TGTGCCAGCAGTCCTCCGGGACTAGCATACAATGAGCAGTTCTTC. It specifies CASSPPGLAYNEQFF.

In its sample, this clonotype was seen a few times. This chain links TRBV4-1 with TRBJ1-2; the match to TRBD1 covers 10 bases. The junction had 5 bases not matched to a gene; V was cut back by 4 bases and J by 3 bases. CDR1 and CDR2 from the germline V gene are MGHRA and YSYEKL. CDR3 length equals 15 residues. CDR3 protein: CASSPRQGADYGYTF. CDR3 bases: TGCGCCAGCAGCCCTCGACAGGGGGCGGACTATGGCTACACCTTC.

The J gene is TRBJ2-3, the V gene TRBV12-3 or TRBV12-4; tentative D call: TRBD2 (6 bases). The CDR3 contains 15 residues. V lost 3 bases to trimming and J lost 4 bases, with 14 bases between them. The CDR3 bases are TGTGCCAGCAGTTTTTGGGGCGGGGACCCAGATACGCAGTATTTT. This gives the protein CASSFWGGDPDTQYF.

This clonotype was detected a few times. The chain recombines TRBV5-6 with TRBJ2-5; TRBD1 aligns across 8 bases. This CDR3 region has 14 residues. The J segment lost 4 bases and the V segment lost 4 bases, leaving 6 bases of the junction unmatched. Germline V gene data show CDR1 as SGHDT and CDR2 as YYEEEE. CDR3 sequence: CASSHKGQGETQYF. CDR3 bases: TGTGCCAGCAGCCATAAAGGACAGGGAGAGACCCAGTACTTC.